This TCR beta chain was observed in a study of neoadjuvant anti-PD-1 for oral cavity cancer. Study in general: Around day 43, patients without progression received a fourth nivolumab dose before surgery.

Study conclusions and caveats: Non-responders to neoadjuvant nivolumab had significantly more clonal PBMC T cells than responders.

This clone occurred a few times. Its antigen is undetermined. The CDR3 consists of 13 residues. Germline assignment: CDR1 SEHNR and CDR2 FQNEAQ (reference sequence). Trimming took 1 base from V and 7 from J, leaving 11 bases between them. Blood libraries mostly used approximately 480 ng genomic DNA, six replicates each. Clones were sequenced by immunoSEQ multiplex PCR, and TCRdb holds only the in-frame ones, with some missing. The data contain around 81,000 clones, approximately 80% of them singletons. This TCR came from a person aged 35 to 85 with oral cavity squamous cell carcinoma. The V and J genes are TRBV7-9 and TRBJ2-7; D unclear. This material consisted of PBMCs, taken before nivolumab (anti-PD-1) treatment. This CDR3 reads CASSLEGRREQYF. The DNA of the CDR3 is TGTGCCAGCAGCTTAGAGGGCAGACGGGAGCAGTACTTC. Supplemented by reference TRBV7-9 and TRBJ2-7, the full variable domain reads DTGVSQNPRHKITKRGQNVTFRCDPISEHNRLYWYRQTLGQGPEFLTYFQNEAQLEKSRLLSDRFSAERPKGSFSTLEIQRTEQGDSAMYLCASSLEGRREQYFGPGTRLTVT.